A single sample gave rise to the 22 T cell receptor beta chains below, sequenced in a study of blood T cell repertoires in COVID-19. Measured with immunoSEQ multiplex PCR; TCRdb has only the in-frame clones, and not every one. Of fewer than 110,000 clones detected, roughly 80% appear once; the ten largest clones hold approximately 12%. Sequencing was carried out using peripheral blood. The receptors originated from a human donor in a cohort sampled during active COVID-19.

A single count supports this clone. The J gene is TRBJ1-2, the V gene TRBV11-2; D possibly corresponds to TRBD1 (6 bases). The ends were cut back, 5 bases at V and 4 bases at J, with 11 bases in the middle. The CDR3 totals 13 residues. Germline-derived CDR1 and CDR2 are SGHAT and FQNNGV. The DNA for the CDR3 is TGTGCCAGCAGCCCGGACAGACTCTATGGCTACACCTTC. It encodes CASSPDRLYGYTF.

The chain's CDR3 is CASSLSLEQYF. The CDR3 bases are TGTGCCAGCAGCTTATCCCTCGAGCAGTACTTC. The V call is TRBV7-8, the J call TRBJ2-7; D gene ambiguous. Germline values: CDR1 SGHVS, CDR2 FQNEAQ. The V gene lost 2 bases and the J gene lost 6 bases, with 5 bases spanning the gap. The CDR3 is made up of 11 amino acids.

The chain couples TRBV4-2 to TRBJ2-2, with 9 bases that match TRBD2. Trimming at V came to 4 bases and at J to 0 bases, leaving 12 bases not matched to a gene. This CDR3 has 19 residues. CDR1 LGHNA and CDR2 YNFKEQ come from the germline V gene. The CDR3 nucleotides are TGTGCCAGCAGCCGAGGAAACCTAGCGGGGACACCGAACACCGGGGAGCTGTTTTTT. Encoded protein: CASSRGNLAGTPNTGELFF.

V gene TRBV5-1 combines with J gene TRBJ1-1; 7 bases agree with TRBD1. CDR3 length equals 12 residues. V lost 6 bases and J lost 4; bases outside the gene matches: 3. Looked up from germline, CDR1 is SGHRS and CDR2 is YFSETQ. CDR3 sequence: CASNRGITEAFF. CDR3 in DNA: TGCGCCAGCAACAGGGGTATCACTGAAGCTTTCTTT.

The rearrangement uses TRBV5-8 and TRBJ1-5, with D possibly being TRBD1 (5 bases). The ends were cut back, 0 bases at V and 7 bases at J, with 11 bases in the middle. CDR3 length: 14 amino acids. In germline, CDR1 is SGHTS, CDR2 YDEGEE. CDR3 sequence: CASSLVWGWQPQHF. The CDR3 DNA is TGTGCCAGCAGCTTGGTTTGGGGCTGGCAGCCCCAGCATTTT.

The chain employs TRBV15 and TRBJ1-2, with 8 bases matching TRBD1. This CDR3 is built from 14 residues. The junction had 11 bases not matched to a gene; V was cut back by 1 base and J by 13 bases. CDR1 and CDR2 from the germline V gene are LNHNV and YYDKDF (reference sequence). In DNA, the CDR3 is TGTGCCACCAGCAGAGCGCAGGGGGCGCGGGGAGGCACCTTC. Translation: CATSRAQGARGGTF.

The gene calls are TRBV3-1 (or the pseudogene TRBV3-2) and TRBJ1-1; a possible D gene is TRBD1 (6 bases). V lost 0 bases, J lost 4 bases, and 15 bases lay in between. The CDR3 is 16 amino acids. The germline V gene has CDR1 LGHDT and CDR2 YNNKEL (reference sequence). The CDR3 nucleotides are TGTGCCAGCAGCCAAGATCGGCGGGGGCCCGGCACTGAAGCTTTCTTT. This gives the protein CASSQDRRGPGTEAFF.

The genes are TRBV11-2 and TRBJ2-3; 8 bases agree with TRBD1. The germline CDR1 and CDR2 sequences are SGHAT and FQNNGV. V shed 1 base, J shed 3 bases, and the junction held 0 bases outside the gene matches. The CDR3 sequence is 14 residues long. CDR3 protein: CASSLGQGTDTQYF. In DNA form, the CDR3 reads TGTGCCAGCAGCTTAGGACAGGGGACAGATACGCAGTATTTT. Full variable domain (remainder filled in from reference TRBV11-2 and TRBJ2-3): EAGVAQSPRYKIIEKRQSVAFWCNPISGHATLYWYQQILGQGPKLLIQFQNNGVVDDSQLPKDRFSAERLKGVDSTLKIQPAKLEDSAVYLCASSLGQGTDTQYFGPGTRLTVL.

V and J are TRBV5-8 and TRBJ2-6, with no clear D. Germline assignment: CDR1 SGHTS and CDR2 YDEGEE. The CDR3 has 13 residues. Trimming pared 2 bases from V and 4 bases from J, leaving 4 bases between. CDR3 bases: TGTGCCAGCAGCTTTTCAGGGGCCAACGTCCTGACTTTC. Translated: CASSFSGANVLTF.

For the CDR3, the DNA is TGTGCCAGCAGTGACACCCCAGGGGTGCGGATGAACACTGAAGCTTTCTTT. Translation: CASSDTPGVRMNTEAFF. The chain is built from TRBV2 and TRBJ1-1; D perhaps matches TRBD1 (6 bases). Germline V gene lookup returns CDR1 SNHLY and CDR2 FYNNEI. The CDR3 spans 17 residues. The V and J ends lost 3 bases and 0 bases respectively, with 17 bases between them.

This chain joins TRBV7-9 and TRBJ1-6, with 7 bases matching TRBD1. The CDR3 loop spans 14 amino acids. The V gene's germline CDR1 is SEHNR and CDR2 FQNEAQ (reference sequence). V trimming: 4 bases; J trimming: 7 bases; junction bases outside the gene matches: 4. CDR3 sequence reads: CASSSTTGNSPLHF. The CDR3 DNA is TGTGCCAGCAGCTCAACGACAGGGAATTCACCCCTCCACTTT.

The CDR3 DNA reads as TGTGCCAGCAGCTTAAGCTCTGAGCAGTTCTTC. Its translation: CASSLSSEQFF. This rearrangement joins TRBV7-2 to TRBJ2-1; D not resolved. The CDR3 extends over 11 amino acids. Germline V lookup: CDR1 SGHTA, CDR2 FQGNSA. V shed 2 bases and J shed 9 bases, with 5 bases lying between them.

The rearrangement links TRBV28 to TRBJ1-6; TRBD1 matches at 8 bases. Unmatched junction bases numbered 10, after V lost 5 bases and J lost 10 bases. Per the germline V gene, CDR1 is MDHEN and CDR2 is SYDVKM. The CDR3 spans 15 residues. The CDR3 loop is CASSDSTGVTSPLHF. The CDR3 nucleotides read TGTGCCAGCAGTGACTCGACAGGGGTAACCTCACCCCTCCACTTT.

The V gene is TRBV5-1, the J gene TRBJ1-4; D not certain. From germline, CDR1 is SGHRS and CDR2 YFSETQ. The CDR3 totals 15 residues. V shed 1 base and J shed 0 bases, with 7 bases lying between them. The CDR3 loop is CASSLNPATNEKLFF. DNA for the CDR3: TGCGCCAGCAGCTTGAATCCAGCAACTAATGAAAAACTGTTTTTT.

This clone was counted a single time. The rearrangement joins TRBV3-1 (or the pseudogene TRBV3-2) to TRBJ2-5; D remains ambiguous. Germline lookup yields CDR1 LGHDT and CDR2 YNNKEL (reference sequence). The CDR3 totals 13 residues. Trimming removed 4 bases from V and 0 bases from J, with 6 bases in between. CDR3 in DNA: TGTGCCAGCAGCCCCGCGTACCAAGAGACCCAGTACTTC. This gives the protein CASSPAYQETQYF.

There are a few counts of this clone. The rearrangement links TRBV5-1 to TRBJ2-1; TRBD1 matches at 8 bases. The length of the CDR3 is 17 residues. The germline gives CDR1 SGHRS, CDR2 YFSETQ. V was clipped by 3 bases and J by 0 bases; unmatched bases: 8. This CDR3 reads CASSYSGTGSSYNEQFF. The CDR3 DNA reads TGCGCCAGCAGCTACTCCGGGACAGGAAGCTCCTACAATGAGCAGTTCTTC.

The chain combines TRBV3-1 (or the pseudogene TRBV3-2) with TRBJ2-2, with D possibly TRBD1 on 5 matching bases. The length of the CDR3 is 15 residues. V dropped 1 base and J dropped 4 bases, with 10 bases sitting between them. In germline, CDR1 is LGHDT, CDR2 YNNKEL (reference sequence). The CDR3 here is CASSQVQGVTGELFF. CDR3 nucleotide sequence: TGTGCCAGCAGCCAAGTGCAGGGTGTCACCGGGGAGCTGTTTTTT.

The chain carries TRBV7-9 and TRBJ2-5; 8 positions match TRBD2. The V gene end was trimmed by 0 bases and the J gene end by 2 bases; junction bases not matched to a gene: 8. The CDR3 runs to 17 residues. CDR1 is SEHNR and CDR2 is FQNEAQ in the germline V gene (reference sequence). Written as DNA, the CDR3 is TGTGCCAGCAGCTTAGCAATAGCGGGGCGCACTCAAGAGACCCAGTACTTC. Translating it yields CASSLAIAGRTQETQYF.

This chain links TRBV6-4 with TRBJ1-2, with a weak D call TRBD1 (5 bases). Germline V gene sequence: CDR1 MRHNA, CDR2 SNTAGT. The V end was cut by 4 bases, the J end by 2 bases, with 8 bases between. The CDR3 has 13 residues. Written as DNA, the CDR3 is TGTGCCAGCAGTGCAGGGAGGAACTATGGCTACACCTTC. It is translated as CASSAGRNYGYTF.

The chain recombines TRBV7-9 with TRBJ1-4; TRBD1 matches at 9 bases. There are 17 residues in the CDR3. The V gene's germline CDR1 is SEHNR and CDR2 FQNEAQ (reference sequence). Trimming at V came to 5 bases and at J to 5 bases, leaving 12 bases not matched to a gene. The CDR3, as DNA: TGTGCCAGCAGCAGCATGGGGGGGACAGGGATGAATGAAAAACTGTTTTTT. Translated: CASSSMGGTGMNEKLFF.

The chain is built from TRBV2 and TRBJ2-3, with D possibly matching TRBD1 (6 bases). With 8 bases removed from V and 4 bases from J, the gap between germline ends came to 16 bases. The CDR3 spans 14 residues. Germline V gene lookup returns CDR1 SNHLY and CDR2 FYNNEI. In nucleotides, the CDR3 is TGTGCCAGCTCTCAGGACAGATTCGCAGATACGCAGTATTTT. Translation gives CASSQDRFADTQYF. The full variable domain, in which reference TRBV2 and TRBJ2-3 provide the parts outside the CDR3, is EPEVTQTPSHQVTQMGQEVILRCVPISNHLYFYWYRQILGQKVEFLVSFYNNEISEKSEIFDDQFSVERPDGSNFTLKIRSTKLEDSAMYFCASSQDRFADTQYFGPGTRLTVL.

The chain has TRBV6-5 and TRBJ1-6, with 7 bases matching TRBD1. Losses at the gene ends were 5 bases for V and 11 bases for J; bases not matched to a gene: 12. CDR3 length: 15 amino acids. Germline V gene data show CDR1 as MNHEY and CDR2 as SVGAGI. CDR3 bases: TGTGCCAGCAGTACTCCCGACAGGGCCAGGGCACCCCTCCACTTT. Translating it yields CASSTPDRARAPLHF.